The clone carrying this T cell receptor (beta chain) was detected ten times or more. The antigen is undetermined. RNA transcripts yielded amplified TCR beta CDR3 regions. TCR CDR3 underwent first-round RT-PCR with the HTBI primer set. MiXCR, applied by TCRdb to the multiplex PCR reads, yields one record per CDR3 protein. Of about 380,000 distinct CDR3 sequences listed, about 14% are singletons. The sample comes from a study of T cells in Graves' hyperthyroidism and ophthalmopathy. General observations from the study: The model anticipated ophthalmopathy a median around six months pre-onset.

V lost 3 bases and J 1 base, leaving 9 bases between the germline ends. Germline V gene data show CDR1 as MDHEN and CDR2 as SYDVKM. This CDR3 spans 14 amino acids. These patients, aged 18 to 65, had recently diagnosed hyperthyroidism lasting under 2 months. The chain combines TRBV28 with TRBJ1-2; perhaps TRBD1 as D (5 bases). The clonotype originates from a woman aged 55-75 years with Graves' hyperthyroidism. The sequencing sample was made of blood. CDR3 region: CASSLGGNNYGYTF. CDR3 DNA sequence: TGTGCCAGCAGTTTGGGGGGAAATAACTATGGCTACACCTTC.